This TCR beta chain was found in a study of CD8+ T cells in alopecia areata. CDR1 and CDR2 (germline): LNHNV, YYDKDF (reference sequence). J was trimmed by 5 bases and V by 2 bases; bases with no gene match: 11. This CDR3 comprises 16 residues. This clone occurred a few times. The treatment: oral pan-JAK inhibitor, 5-10 mg twice daily. After isolation, RNA underwent reverse transcription to generate cDNA as the sequencing template. Sequenced by immunoSEQ multiplex PCR; TCRdb stores in-frame clones only, minus some. The repertoire holds approximately 210,000 clones, with approximately 40% as singletons.

V is TRBV15 and J is TRBJ2-5, with 7 positions matching TRBD1. The sequence was obtained from a human donor with alopecia areata. Here the sequenced sample was CD4+ T cells sorted from blood, taken at approximately week 36, from a patient treated with tofacitinib. The CDR3 DNA is TGTGCCACCAGCAGATTGAGACAGGGATTGGGGGAGACCCAGTACTTC. This gives the protein CATSRLRQGLGETQYF.